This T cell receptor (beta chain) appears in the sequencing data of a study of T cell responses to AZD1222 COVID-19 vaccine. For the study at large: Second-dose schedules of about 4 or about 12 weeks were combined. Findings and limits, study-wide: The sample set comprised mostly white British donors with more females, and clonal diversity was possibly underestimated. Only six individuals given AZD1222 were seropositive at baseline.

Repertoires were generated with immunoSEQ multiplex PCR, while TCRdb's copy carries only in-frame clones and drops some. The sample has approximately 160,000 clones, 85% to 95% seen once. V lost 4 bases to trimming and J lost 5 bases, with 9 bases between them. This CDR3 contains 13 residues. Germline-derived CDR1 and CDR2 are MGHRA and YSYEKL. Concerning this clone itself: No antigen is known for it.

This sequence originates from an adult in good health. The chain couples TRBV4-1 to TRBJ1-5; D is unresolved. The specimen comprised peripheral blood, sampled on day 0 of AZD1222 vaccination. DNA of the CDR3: TGCGCCAGCAGCCTAGGCGTAGATCAGCCCCAGCATTTT. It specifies CASSLGVDQPQHF.